This TCR beta chain was recovered during a study of Ad26.COV2.S vaccination and SARS-CoV-2 variants (dated by TCRdb to the early 2020s). In terms of the full investigation: Vaccine-arm donors came from COV1001, a multicentre, randomized, double-blind, placebo-controlled phase I-IIa trial of Ad26.COV2.S in healthy adults. Trial participants were randomized into five groups of five: low-dose or high-dose Ad26.COV2.S given once or twice, or placebo on both occasions. Ad26.COV2.S was administered intramuscularly at 5 x 10^10 or 1 x 10^11 viral particles, either as a single shot or as two shots given 56 days apart. TCRbeta repertoire sequencing served as the tool for gauging how specific and how broad the SARS-CoV-2-reactive T cell receptors were following Ad26.COV2.S vaccination. A total of some 30 samples were included in the TCR-sequenced set, comprising roughly 19 Ad26.COV2.S vaccine recipients, 5 placebo recipients and 8 SARS-CoV-2 convalescent individuals. Investigators remained blinded to trial group allocation during experiments and outcome assessment.

The sample's treatment or condition label, decoded: about 20 received Ad26.COV2.S at low or high dose, single or two shots; about 5 received placebo; per-sample allocation not given. For vaccine and placebo recipients, repertoires were sequenced using samples collected on day 63 after the first injection. In Cohort 1b, about 27 adults aged 18-55 years were enrolled at a single site in Boston, USA, between 29 July and 7 August 2020. Ad26.COV2.S consisted of a replication-incompetent adenovirus type 26 vector by which a prefusion-stabilized SARS-CoV-2 spike protein from the original Wuhan strain was expressed. Details on this clone: Which antigen it targets is not known. No base quality information exists; no much larger clone differs at one position.

The immunoSEQ Assay was used to sequence TCRbeta CDR3 regions. After extraction, genomic DNA underwent amplification by bias-controlled multiplex PCR, followed by high-throughput sequencing. The authors' pipeline ran thus. To quantify the absolute abundance of every unique TCRbeta CDR3 region, sequences were collapsed and filtered. Usable DNA was measured by amplifying reference genes present in all nucleated cells, and TCRbeta template counts were normalized to that usable DNA to estimate T cell fraction. Repertoire TCRs were annotated as SARS-CoV-2-specific when V gene, CDR3 amino acid sequence and J gene were exactly matched to a known reactive TCR set. The reference SARS-CoV-2 TCR set came from MIRA and was filtered for enrichment in COVID-19-positive ImmuneCODE repertoires, removing public or cross-reactive TCRs. Based on the MIRA antigens, annotated TCRs were further analysed at the level of specific ORF or position within ORF. Depth was the summed frequency of annotated unique rearrangements, while breadth was defined as annotated unique rearrangements over total unique productive rearrangements. Two-sided Wilcoxon rank-sum tests were applied when comparing TCR breadth between groups. TCRdb holds this immuneACCESS table with in-frame rearrangements only. Some clones are missing; in checked studies, unresolved V genes explain under half, and the rest has no known cause. V and J calls and clone size are as listed in that table; D and trimming were resolved from the DNA. The sample table lists about 440,000 clones, around 85% of them with a count of one. The ten largest account for 10% to 15% of the sample.

Counted from cysteine to phenylalanine, this CDR3 has 15 amino acids. The CDR3 DNA has 45 bases and is translated from base 1. Cut back by 3 bases and 0 bases, the V and J ends lie 9 bases apart. CDR1 is given as LNHDA and CDR2 as SQIVND, both from the germline V gene (reference sequence). Summary of the overall study and its limitations: After vaccination, substantial breadth of spike-specific CD8+ and CD4+ T cell responses was reported. Comparing responses between vaccine doses or regimens was not something the study was powered to do. Spike-specific TCR breadth was higher in Ad26.COV2.S recipients than in placebo recipients (P = 0.0014). Vaccine and placebo recipients had similar non-spike TCR breadth, a finding consistent with the vaccine containing only spike. The authors noted that the TCR breadth and depth analyses may have underestimated total T cell responses.

This receptor chain uses TRBV19 and TRBJ2-1; TRBD2 is possibly the D segment (5 matching bases). The sample consisted of peripheral blood, taken in a trial of Ad26.COV2.S vaccine versus placebo. The receptor was isolated from a person aged 18-60 years who received the Ad26.COV2.S COVID-19 vaccine or a placebo. The nucleotides are TGTGCCAGTAGTATGACTACGCGCTCCTACAATGAGCAGTTCTTC. Its amino acids are CASSMTTRSYNEQFF.